This T cell receptor beta chain was sequenced in a study of T cell responses to AZD1222 COVID-19 vaccine. Measured with immunoSEQ multiplex PCR; TCRdb has only the in-frame clones, and not every one. The table has 250,000 to 300,000 clones, approximately 94% seen once; the top ten hold 0.55%. Note on this clone: Its antigen is undetermined.

V shed 1 base and J 2 bases; nucleotides not matched to a gene: 1. The CDR3 is 15 amino acids. Germline CDR1 is SEHNR and CDR2 is FQNEAQ (reference sequence). Findings of the study overall: At 160-218 and 743-854, vaccine-associated CD4 TCRs were dominant, and they spanned spike. Of spike-specific TCRs, nearly half reportedly target regions left unmutated in variants. Repertoire sampling was restricted to post-peak T cell response timepoints.

The clonotype originates from an adult who received the AZD1222 COVID-19 vaccine. The starting material was peripheral blood, obtained 28 days after the second AZD1222 dose. The chain couples TRBV7-9 to TRBJ2-1; the match to TRBD2 covers 8 bases. This CDR3 reads CASSLVSGAYNEQFF. DNA for the CDR3: TGTGCCAGCAGCTTAGTTAGCGGGGCCTACAATGAGCAGTTCTTC.